The rows below give T cell receptor beta chains drawn from one sample of a study of T cells of healthy individuals. TCRdb reanalysed the 5' RACE reads using MiXCR and keeps one entry per CDR3 protein. The top ten hold about 4.7% of the sample, which has 60,000 to 80,000 distinct CDR3 sequences, about 16% seen once. Receptor source: a human donor in good health. The CDR3 runs from the conserved cysteine through the conserved F or W. Each record gives: CDR3 protein, CDR3 DNA, J gene, D gene, clone size, V gene. A D gene is named only where the DNA matches it firmly. The size field is filled for only some rows; it gives once, few, many or a size class.

CDR3aa: CASSPRGGPDTQYF
CDR3nt: TGTGCCAGCAGCCCTAGGGGGGGACCAGATACGCAGTATTTT
j_gene: TRBJ2-3
d_gene: .
abundance: many
v_gene: TRBV9

CDR3aa: CASSFTITGEQYF
CDR3nt: TGTGCCAGCAGTTTTACGATAACGGGCGAGCAGTACTTC
j_gene: TRBJ2-7
d_gene: .
abundance: many
v_gene: TRBV27

CDR3aa: CASSYIRQGHGELFF
CDR3nt: TGTGCCAGCAGCTACATCAGACAGGGCCACGGGGAGCTGTTTTTT
j_gene: TRBJ2-2
d_gene: TRBD1
abundance: .
v_gene: TRBV6-2/TRBV6-3

CDR3aa: CASSFVQGYEQFF
CDR3nt: TGTGCCAGCAGTTTCGTTCAGGGGTATGAGCAGTTCTTC
j_gene: TRBJ2-1
d_gene: .
abundance: .
v_gene: TRBV27

CDR3aa: CASSSPGLDYEQYF
CDR3nt: TGCGCCAGCAGCTCCCCGGGACTCGACTACGAGCAGTACTTC
j_gene: TRBJ2-7
d_gene: .
abundance: many
v_gene: TRBV5-1

CDR3aa: CAISTQQGGSYNSPLHF
CDR3nt: TGTGCCATTTCAACTCAACAGGGCGGTTCCTATAATTCACCCCTCCACTTT
j_gene: TRBJ1-6
d_gene: .
abundance: few
v_gene: TRBV10-3

CDR3aa: CASSSRTSGGANEQFF
CDR3nt: TGTGCCAGCAGCAGCCGGACTAGCGGGGGGGCCAATGAGCAGTTCTTC
j_gene: TRBJ2-1
d_gene: .
abundance: few
v_gene: TRBV21-1

CDR3aa: CASSLRGPGELFF
CDR3nt: TGTGCCAGCAGCTTGAGGGGTCCCGGGGAGCTGTTTTTT
j_gene: TRBJ2-2
d_gene: .
abundance: .
v_gene: TRBV5-6

CDR3aa: CASSSSERTAFSYEQYF
CDR3nt: TGTGCCAGCAGCTCCTCGGAGAGGACAGCCTTTTCCTACGAGCAGTACTTC
j_gene: TRBJ2-7
d_gene: .
abundance: .
v_gene: TRBV7-9

CDR3aa: CASSLNSGSGSDTQYF
CDR3nt: TGCGCCAGCAGTCTCAACTCCGGATCCGGTTCCGATACGCAGTATTTT
j_gene: TRBJ2-3
d_gene: .
abundance: .
v_gene: TRBV4-3

CDR3aa: CSADPGGSANEQFF
CDR3nt: TGCAGTGCTGATCCAGGTGGAAGTGCCAATGAGCAGTTCTTC
j_gene: TRBJ2-1
d_gene: .
abundance: many
v_gene: TRBV20-1

CDR3aa: CSALDSNYGYTF
CDR3nt: TGCAGTGCCCTAGACAGTAATTATGGCTACACCTTC
j_gene: TRBJ1-2
d_gene: .
abundance: .
v_gene: TRBV20-1

CDR3aa: CASSPSGGGPDTQYF
CDR3nt: TGTGCCAGCAGTCCTAGCGGGGGGGGCCCAGATACGCAGTATTTT
j_gene: TRBJ2-3
d_gene: TRBD2
abundance: .
v_gene: TRBV12-3/TRBV12-4

CDR3aa: CASSPISATGELFF
CDR3nt: TGTGCCAGCAGCCCGATAAGTGCCACCGGGGAGCTGTTTTTT
j_gene: TRBJ2-2
d_gene: .
abundance: many
v_gene: TRBV7-2

CDR3aa: CASSLDQGYNEQFF
CDR3nt: TGTGCCAGCAGCTTAGATCAGGGCTACAATGAGCAGTTCTTC
j_gene: TRBJ2-1
d_gene: .
abundance: few
v_gene: TRBV7-6

CDR3aa: CASSPGGTGAETQYF
CDR3nt: TGTGCCAGCAGCCCCGGTGGGACAGGGGCAGAGACCCAGTACTTC
j_gene: TRBJ2-5
d_gene: TRBD1
abundance: .
v_gene: TRBV13

CDR3aa: CASSLGQAFEAFF
CDR3nt: TGCGCCAGCAGCTTAGGACAGGCCTTTGAAGCTTTCTTT
j_gene: TRBJ1-1
d_gene: TRBD1
abundance: .
v_gene: TRBV5-1

CDR3aa: CASSLASGNYNEQFF
CDR3nt: TGTGCCAGCAGCTTAGCGAGCGGGAACTACAATGAGCAGTTCTTC
j_gene: TRBJ2-1
d_gene: TRBD2
abundance: many
v_gene: TRBV7-6

CDR3aa: CASSPGGGPDTQYF
CDR3nt: TGTGCCAGCAGCCCAGGGGGGGGTCCTGATACGCAGTATTTT
j_gene: TRBJ2-3
d_gene: .
abundance: .
v_gene: TRBV11-2

CDR3aa: CASTLDRGFSGANVLTF
CDR3nt: TGTGCCAGCACCCTAGACAGGGGGTTCTCTGGGGCCAACGTCCTGACTTTC
j_gene: TRBJ2-6
d_gene: TRBD1
abundance: .
v_gene: TRBV7-8

CDR3aa: CASSDVTTPYEQYF
CDR3nt: TGTGCCAGCAGTGATGTGACTACACCTTACGAGCAGTACTTC
j_gene: TRBJ2-7
d_gene: .
abundance: many
v_gene: TRBV2

CDR3aa: CASSVTSGGQGDTQYF
CDR3nt: TGTGCCAGCAGCGTAACTAGCGGGGGGCAGGGAGATACGCAGTATTTT
j_gene: TRBJ2-3
d_gene: TRBD2
abundance: many
v_gene: TRBV6-6

CDR3aa: CASSIGGRGSLNSYNEQFF
CDR3nt: TGTGCCAGTAGTATAGGGGGGAGGGGCTCTCTGAACTCCTACAATGAGCAGTTCTTC
j_gene: TRBJ2-1
d_gene: TRBD2
abundance: .
v_gene: TRBV19

CDR3aa: CASSSGRVETQYF
CDR3nt: TGTGCCAGCAGTAGCGGGAGGGTTGAGACCCAGTACTTC
j_gene: TRBJ2-5
d_gene: TRBD2
abundance: .
v_gene: TRBV2

CDR3aa: CSARLAGGLETQYF
CDR3nt: TGCAGCGCCAGATTAGCGGGGGGGCTGGAGACCCAGTACTTC
j_gene: TRBJ2-5
d_gene: TRBD2
abundance: many
v_gene: TRBV29-1

CDR3aa: CAILWRADGNTEAFF
CDR3nt: TGTGCCATCCTCTGGAGGGCAGATGGGAACACTGAAGCTTTCTTT
j_gene: TRBJ1-1
d_gene: .
abundance: few
v_gene: TRBV21-1